These 3 T cell receptor beta chains originate from one sample sequenced in a study of T cell repertoires in cytomegalovirus infection. TCRdb redid the calling of the reads with MiXCR, one entry per CDR3 protein. The repertoire includes around 490,000 distinct CDR3 sequences, 26% of them detected once, and over 10% sits in the top ten. Sequenced input: PBMCs. These receptors were collected from a human donor in good health (CMV status not recorded). Some clones in this sample may be carry-over from other donors' samples.

This clonotype was recorded once. J is TRBJ2-7 and V is TRBV3-1, with D unresolved. Germline V gene sequence: CDR1 LGHDT, CDR2 YNNKEL (reference sequence). The CDR3 contains 13 residues. Trimming removed 2 bases at V and 2 bases at J, with 7 bases between. The DNA of the CDR3 is TGTGCCAGCAGCCAATCCGGTCCCTACGAGCAGTACTTC. Translating gives CASSQSGPYEQYF.

The chain joins TRBV7-3 to TRBJ2-3; D is possibly TRBD1 (6 bases). The V and J ends lost 5 bases and 7 bases respectively, with 22 bases between them. This CDR3 spans 16 amino acids. Germline V CDR1 and CDR2: SGHTA, FQGTGA. CDR3 in DNA: TGTGCCAGCAGCCCCAGGGGCACCACAATACTGAATACGCAGTATTTT. Translated: CASSPRGTTILNTQYF.

CDR3 sequence reads: CASSPLGGLDQPQHF. DNA of the CDR3: TGTGCCAGCAGCCCCCTCGGTGGCCTCGATCAGCCCCAGCATTTT. The J gene is TRBJ1-5, the V gene TRBV14; the D is unclear. The CDR3 totals 15 residues. The V end lost 4 bases, the J end lost 5 bases, and 15 bases lay between the germline ends. Germline CDR1 reads SGHDN; CDR2 reads FVKESK.